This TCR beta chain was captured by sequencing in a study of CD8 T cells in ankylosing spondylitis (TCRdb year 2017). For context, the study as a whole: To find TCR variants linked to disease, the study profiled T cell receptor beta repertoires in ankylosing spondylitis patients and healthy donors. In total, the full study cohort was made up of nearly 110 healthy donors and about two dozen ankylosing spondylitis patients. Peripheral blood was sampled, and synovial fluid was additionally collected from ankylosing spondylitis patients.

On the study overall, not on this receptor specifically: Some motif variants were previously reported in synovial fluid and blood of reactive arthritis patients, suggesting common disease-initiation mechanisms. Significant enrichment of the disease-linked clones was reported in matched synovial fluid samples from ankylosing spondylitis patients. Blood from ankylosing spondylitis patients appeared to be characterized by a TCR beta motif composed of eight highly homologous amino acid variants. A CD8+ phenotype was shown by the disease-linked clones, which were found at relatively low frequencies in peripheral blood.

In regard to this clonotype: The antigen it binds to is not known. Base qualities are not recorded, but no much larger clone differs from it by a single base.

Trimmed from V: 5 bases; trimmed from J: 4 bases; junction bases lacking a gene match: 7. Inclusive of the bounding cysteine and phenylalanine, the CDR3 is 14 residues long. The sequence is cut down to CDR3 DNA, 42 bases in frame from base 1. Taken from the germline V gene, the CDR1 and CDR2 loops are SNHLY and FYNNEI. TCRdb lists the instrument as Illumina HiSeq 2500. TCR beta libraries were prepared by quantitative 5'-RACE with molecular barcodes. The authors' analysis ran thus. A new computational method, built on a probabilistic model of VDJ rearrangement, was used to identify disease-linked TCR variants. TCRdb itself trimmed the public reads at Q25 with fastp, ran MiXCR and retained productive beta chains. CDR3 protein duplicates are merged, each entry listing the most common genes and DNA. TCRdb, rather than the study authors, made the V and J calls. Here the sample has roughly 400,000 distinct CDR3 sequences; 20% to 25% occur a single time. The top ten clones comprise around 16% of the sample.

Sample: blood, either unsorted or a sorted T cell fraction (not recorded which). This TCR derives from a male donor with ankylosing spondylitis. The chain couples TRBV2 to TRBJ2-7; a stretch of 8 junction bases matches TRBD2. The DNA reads TGTGCCAGCAGTTCAGCGGGAGTTTGGTACGAGCAGTACTTC. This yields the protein CASSSAGVWYEQYF.